The 9 T cell receptor beta chains below were found in one sample sequenced in a study of OX40 agonist ivuxolimab in advanced cancers. Produced via immunoSEQ multiplex PCR; TCRdb's table is partial and in-frame only. The profile shows more than 50,000 clones, 91% of them singletons. Here the sequenced sample was CD4+ or CD8+ T cells sorted from blood, taken in a trial of the OX40 agonist ivuxolimab. These receptors were collected from an adult with an advanced solid tumor such as melanoma, head and neck, liver or kidney cancer.

This clone showed up just once. The J gene is TRBJ1-1, the V gene TRBV13; 12 bases are shared with TRBD1. The germline gives CDR1 PRHDT, CDR2 FYEKMQ (reference sequence). J was trimmed by 8 bases and V by 3 bases; bases with no gene match: 7. This CDR3 contains 15 residues. CDR3 sequence (DNA): TGTGCCAGCAGCTTTTCTTGGGACAGGGGGCGGGAAGCTTTCTTT. Residues: CASSFSWDRGREAFF.

The chain carries TRBV28 and TRBJ2-1; 9 bases align to TRBD2. V was pared by 2 bases and J by 4 bases, with 3 bases of the junction left unmatched. CDR1 and CDR2 from the germline V gene are MDHEN and SYDVKM. The CDR3 sequence is 15 residues long. This chain's CDR3 is CASSLGTSRYNEQFF. The CDR3 coding sequence is TGTGCCAGCAGTTTAGGGACTAGCAGATACAATGAGCAGTTCTTC.

V and J are TRBV6-5 and TRBJ2-1, with D possibly matching TRBD1 (6 bases). Germline-derived CDR1 and CDR2 are MNHEY and SVGAGI. There are 11 residues in the CDR3. V lost 9 bases and J 5 bases, leaving 8 bases between the germline ends. CDR3 sequence: CASGQNNEQFF. The CDR3 DNA follows: TGTGCCAGTGGACAGAACAATGAGCAGTTCTTC.

CDR3 in DNA: TGTGCCAGCAGTCCCCTCGGGAGGGGTGGCAATCAGCCCCAGCATTTT. It yields the protein CASSPLGRGGNQPQHF. The chain is built from TRBV27 and TRBJ1-5; a possible D gene is TRBD1 (5 bases). Germline V gene data show CDR1 as MNHEY and CDR2 as SMNVEV (reference sequence). Trimming removed 5 bases from V and 2 bases from J, with 16 bases in between. The length of the CDR3 is 16 residues.

J is TRBJ2-3 and V is TRBV19, with 11 bases fitting TRBD1. This CDR3 contains 14 residues. Trimming cost V 8 bases and J 4 bases; bases outside gene matches: 5. From germline, CDR1 is LNHDA and CDR2 SQIVND (reference sequence). CDR3 amino acids: CASRRDRGSDTQYF. The DNA for the CDR3 is TGTGCCAGTCGCCGGGACAGGGGGTCAGATACGCAGTATTTT.

The CDR3 DNA reads as TGTGCCAGCAGAAGGACAGGGGGCGCAGACTATGGCTACACCTTC. Translated, it gives CASRRTGGADYGYTF. The chain is built from TRBV6-6 and TRBJ1-2; 11 bases match TRBD1. The germline gives CDR1 MNHNY, CDR2 SVGAGI (reference sequence). The CDR3 contains 15 residues. With 6 bases clipped from V and 3 bases from J, the junction kept 6 bases outside the gene matches.

The rearrangement uses TRBV4-2 and TRBJ2-5, with TRBD1 identical over 7 bases. Germline V gene sequence: CDR1 LGHNA, CDR2 YNFKEQ. CDR3 length: 14 amino acids. With V trimmed by 5 bases and J by 5 bases, 8 bases remained unmatched. CDR3 loop: CASSTRQGWETQYF. Here the CDR3 DNA reads TGTGCCAGCAGCACCCGACAGGGATGGGAGACCCAGTACTTC.

This clone was counted a few times. The gene calls are TRBV29-1 and TRBJ2-5, with a weak D call TRBD1 (6 bases). The V end lost 2 bases, the J end lost 5 bases, and 9 bases lay between the germline ends. The germline V gene encodes CDR1 SQVTM and CDR2 ANQGSEA. The CDR3 is 12 amino acids. This chain's CDR3 is CSVEKGVETQYF. The CDR3 DNA reads as TGCAGCGTTGAAAAGGGGGTGGAGACCCAGTACTTC.

The V call is TRBV9, the J call TRBJ2-5; a possible D gene is TRBD1 (5 bases). The DNA matches TRBJ2-7 better at its end, which makes the J call doubtful. CDR3 size: 15 residues. Germline lookup yields CDR1 SGDLS and CDR2 YYNGEE. CDR3: CASSVSPGNSYEQYF. CDR3 sequence (DNA): TGTGCCAGCAGCGTATCGCCAGGGAACTCCTACGAGCAGTACTTC.